The rows below give T cell receptor beta chains drawn from one sample of a study of CD8+ T cells in alopecia areata. TCRdb keeps only in-frame clones here, not all; method: immunoSEQ multiplex PCR. The sample lists approximately 100,000 clones; almost 60% were seen once. Sequenced here: CD8+ T cells sorted from blood, sampled at approximately week 61, from a patient treated with tofacitinib. The receptors were sampled from a human donor with alopecia areata. CDR3s include the opening cysteine and the closing phenylalanine or tryptophan. The order of the fields is D gene, V gene, J gene, clone size, CDR3 protein, CDR3 DNA. A D gene is named only where the DNA matches it firmly. The size of a clone is reported for some rows only, either as once, few or many, or as a class for expanded clones.

d_call: NA; v_call: TRBV30; j_call: TRBJ2-2; clone_size: NA; cdr3_aa: CACKGVAGELFF; cdr3_nt: TGTGCCTGTAAGGGGGTAGCCGGGGAGCTGTTTTTT
d_call: TRBD1; v_call: TRBV27; j_call: TRBJ1-6; clone_size: NA; cdr3_aa: CASSGDSSYYNSPLHF; cdr3_nt: TGTGCCAGCAGTGGGGACAGTTCATACTATAATTCACCCCTCCACTTT
d_call: NA; v_call: TRBV28; j_call: TRBJ1-3; clone_size: few; cdr3_aa: CASSLDGSSGNTIYF; cdr3_nt: TGTGCCAGCAGTTTAGACGGTAGCTCTGGAAACACCATATATTTT
d_call: NA; v_call: TRBV6-1; j_call: TRBJ2-5; clone_size: NA; cdr3_aa: CASSELGCRWCETQYF; cdr3_nt: TGTGCCAGCAGTGAATTGGGGTGTCGGTGGTGCGAGACCCAGTACTTC
d_call: NA; v_call: TRBV30; j_call: TRBJ1-1; clone_size: NA; cdr3_aa: CASQFMNTEAFF; cdr3_nt: TGTGCCAGTCAGTTTATGAACACTGAAGCTTTCTTT
d_call: TRBD1; v_call: TRBV27; j_call: TRBJ2-3; clone_size: NA; cdr3_aa: CASRRQGIVDTQYF; cdr3_nt: TGTGCCAGCAGGAGACAGGGGATTGTAGATACGCAGTATTTT
d_call: NA; v_call: TRBV2; j_call: TRBJ2-5; clone_size: NA; cdr3_aa: CASSESNLEETQYF; cdr3_nt: TGTGCCAGCAGTGAATCTAACCTGGAAGAGACCCAGTACTTC
d_call: NA; v_call: TRBV29-1; j_call: TRBJ1-6; clone_size: NA; cdr3_aa: CSVLDSYNSPLHF; cdr3_nt: TGCAGCGTTTTAGATTCCTATAATTCACCCCTCCACTTT
d_call: NA; v_call: TRBV5-1; j_call: TRBJ2-5; clone_size: few; cdr3_aa: CASSTQGVQYF; cdr3_nt: TGCGCCAGCAGCACCCAGGGAGTACAGTACTTC
d_call: NA; v_call: TRBV19; j_call: TRBJ2-6; clone_size: few; cdr3_aa: CASSIVASGANVLTF; cdr3_nt: TGTGCCAGTAGTATCGTGGCTTCTGGGGCCAACGTCCTGACTTTC
d_call: TRBD2; v_call: TRBV29-1; j_call: TRBJ2-5; clone_size: NA; cdr3_aa: CSVEERGGRQETQYF; cdr3_nt: TGCAGCGTTGAAGAACGCGGGGGGCGGCAAGAGACCCAGTACTTC
d_call: NA; v_call: TRBV5-6; j_call: TRBJ1-2; clone_size: once; cdr3_aa: CASSETEFYGYTF; cdr3_nt: TGTGCCAGCAGCGAGACCGAGTTCTATGGCTACACCTTC
d_call: NA; v_call: TRBV5-6; j_call: TRBJ2-3; clone_size: NA; cdr3_aa: CASSLGGSTQYF; cdr3_nt: TGTGCCAGCAGCTTGGGGGGATCTACGCAGTATTTT
d_call: TRBD1; v_call: TRBV7-2; j_call: TRBJ1-5; clone_size: few; cdr3_aa: CASSLNRGPNQPQHF; cdr3_nt: TGTGCCAGCAGCCTAAACAGGGGACCCAATCAGCCCCAGCATTTT
d_call: TRBD2; v_call: TRBV7-9; j_call: TRBJ2-5; clone_size: NA; cdr3_aa: CASSHPGGETQYF; cdr3_nt: TGTGCCAGCAGCCACCCGGGGGGGGAGACCCAGTACTTC
d_call: TRBD2; v_call: TRBV6-4; j_call: TRBJ2-1; clone_size: NA; cdr3_aa: CASSGVAGGNNEQFF; cdr3_nt: TGTGCCAGCAGTGGAGTAGCGGGGGGAAACAATGAGCAGTTCTTC
d_call: NA; v_call: TRBV7-2; j_call: TRBJ1-1; clone_size: few; cdr3_aa: CASSLDRSWGNTEAFF; cdr3_nt: TGTGCCAGCAGCTTAGATCGTTCCTGGGGGAACACTGAAGCTTTCTTT
d_call: NA; v_call: TRBV7-6; j_call: TRBJ2-5; clone_size: few; cdr3_aa: CASSLEWNQETQYF; cdr3_nt: TGTGCCAGCAGCTTAGAGTGGAACCAAGAGACCCAGTACTTC
d_call: TRBD1; v_call: TRBV4-1; j_call: TRBJ1-1; clone_size: NA; cdr3_aa: CASSQAPGQGATEAFF; cdr3_nt: TGCGCCAGCAGCCAAGCACCGGGACAGGGGGCCACTGAAGCTTTCTTT
d_call: TRBD1; v_call: TRBV23-1; j_call: TRBJ2-3; clone_size: NA; cdr3_aa: CASSQSTGTGGTDTQYF; cdr3_nt: TGCGCCAGCAGTCAATCGACGGGGACAGGGGGCACAGATACGCAGTATTTT
d_call: TRBD2; v_call: TRBV4-1; j_call: TRBJ2-3; clone_size: NA; cdr3_aa: CASSQVGTSGDLGYF; cdr3_nt: TGCGCCAGCAGCCAAGTAGGAACTAGCGGGGATTTAGGGTATTTT
d_call: NA; v_call: TRBV27; j_call: TRBJ1-5; clone_size: NA; cdr3_aa: CASSFYPKVGRNQPQHF; cdr3_nt: TGTGCCAGCAGTTTCTACCCGAAGGTCGGGCGCAATCAGCCCCAGCATTTT